Presented here are 18 T cell receptor beta chains from one specimen sequenced in a study of T-cell memory formation after mild COVID-19 (dated by TCRdb to the early 2020s). Library construction relied on 5' RACE. Sequencing was carried out with an Illumina NovaSeq 6000. TCRdb reprocessed the public reads (quality trimming at Q25 with fastp, clone calling with MiXCR) and kept in-frame beta chains. For every CDR3 protein sequence, its rows merge into one entry that carries the most common genes and DNA. This sample comprises 450,000 or so distinct CDR3 sequences, over 15% of them detected only once. The ten largest clones take up 8.4% of the sample. Sequencing was performed on PBMCs or a T cell subset sorted from them (not recorded which). These receptors all come from an adult woman who had mild COVID-19 (a few samples of this study predate the infection). The sample titles of this study are shuffled in the database, so cell type and time point are left out; the donor was told from shared clones.

In its sample, this clonotype was seen a few times. This chain connects TRBV3-1 to TRBJ2-1; D remains unclear. Trimming removed 1 base from V and 4 bases from J, with 14 bases in between. CDR3 length: 16 amino acids. Germline V gene lookup returns CDR1 LGHDT and CDR2 YNNKEL (reference sequence). Here the CDR3 reads CASSQAVGRSYNEQFF. As DNA, the CDR3 is TGTGCCAGCAGCCAAGCGGTGGGCCGCAGTTACAATGAGCAGTTCTTC.

The V call is TRBV6-4, the J call TRBJ2-2; D is unresolved. Trimming stripped 0 bases from V and 4 bases from J, with 9 bases between. There are 15 residues in the CDR3. CDR1 and CDR2 (germline): MRHNA, SNTAGT. The CDR3 here is CASSDSRQTTGELFF. DNA of the CDR3: TGTGCCAGCAGTGACTCTAGGCAGACCACCGGGGAGCTGTTTTTT.

The V and J genes are TRBV4-3 and TRBJ1-1; perhaps TRBD1 as D (6 bases). The V end was cut by 4 bases, the J end by 5 bases, with 23 bases between. The CDR3 has 17 residues. The V gene's germline CDR1 is LGHNA and CDR2 YSLEER. DNA of the CDR3: TGCGCCAGCAGCCCTACCACTGAGGGGGGGGACGAGACTGAAGCTTTCTTT. Translated: CASSPTTEGGDETEAFF.

This clonotype was counted only a few times. V is TRBV12-3 or TRBV12-4 and J is TRBJ1-2, with D possibly matching TRBD1 (5 bases). The V gene lost 5 bases and the J gene lost 6 bases, with 16 bases spanning the gap. The CDR3 extends over 14 amino acids. The CDR3 loop is CASSAEQGRNGYTF. CDR3 bases: TGTGCCAGCAGTGCCGAGCAGGGAAGGAATGGCTACACCTTC.

This clonotype was found a few times. The chain carries TRBV5-6 and TRBJ1-5; TRBD1 matches at 8 bases. Losses at the gene ends were 3 bases for V and 1 base for J; bases not matched to a gene: 3. The CDR3 extends over 15 amino acids. Germline-derived CDR1 and CDR2 are SGHDT and YYEEEE. The CDR3 coding sequence is TGTGCCAGCAGCTCCAGGGGGCTAAGCAATCAGCCCCAGCATTTT. It specifies CASSSRGLSNQPQHF.

This clonotype was seen at least ten times. A much larger clone differs from this one at a single base, so this may be a read error. The chain links TRBV12-3 or TRBV12-4 to TRBJ2-7; possible D gene TRBD2, 6 bases. CDR3 length equals 13 residues. The ends were cut back, 6 bases at V and 10 bases at J, with 19 bases in the middle. The CDR3 here is CASSPSDFTRQYF. DNA of the CDR3: TGTGCCAGCAGCCCTAGCGACTTTACCAGACAGTACTTC.

This clonotype was counted between two and nine times. The V gene is TRBV18, the J gene TRBJ2-3; TRBD2 agrees at 8 bases. The CDR3 sequence is 15 residues long. Germline CDR1 reads KGHSH; CDR2 reads LQKENI. With V trimmed by 3 bases and J by 2 bases, 4 bases remained unmatched. The CDR3 loop is CASSPIAGLTDTQYF. Written as DNA, the CDR3 is TGTGCCAGCTCACCCATAGCGGGGCTCACAGATACGCAGTATTTT.

This clonotype came up many times. The chain recombines TRBV5-6 with TRBJ1-4, with 9 nucleotides matching TRBD1. Germline CDR1 SGHDT, CDR2 YYEEEE. The trim removed 7 bases at V and 7 bases at J, leaving 8 bases unmatched. The CDR3 is made up of 14 amino acids. CDR3 region: CASRGRGQGEKLFF. CDR3 nucleotide sequence: TGTGCCAGCCGCGGTCGGGGACAGGGTGAAAAACTGTTTTTT.

This clonotype has just a few counts. V gene TRBV7-2 combines with J gene TRBJ2-2; 11 bases map to TRBD2. V lost 4 bases and J lost 9; bases outside the gene matches: 4. The length of the CDR3 is 14 residues. CDR1 and CDR2 from the germline V gene are SGHTA and FQGNSA. The CDR3 here is CASSSLAGVRELFF. Here the CDR3 DNA reads TGTGCCAGCAGCTCACTAGCGGGAGTCCGGGAGCTGTTTTTT.

This clonotype was seen only a few times. CDR3: CASRHKEEETQYF. The CDR3 nucleotides are TGTGCCAGCAGACACAAAGAGGAAGAGACCCAGTACTTC. The chain joins TRBV7-9 to TRBJ2-5, with no clear D. V was trimmed by 6 bases and J by 3 bases, leaving 11 bases between them. This CDR3 spans 13 amino acids. Germline V gene sequence: CDR1 SEHNR, CDR2 FQNEAQ (reference sequence).

The genes are TRBV7-9 and TRBJ2-1; D call uncertain. Germline CDR1 SEHNR, CDR2 FQNEAQ (reference sequence). This CDR3 is 16 amino acids long. The V end was cut by 0 bases, the J end by 2 bases, with 11 bases between. The chain's CDR3 is CASSLASTDPYNEQFF. In nucleotides, the CDR3 is TGTGCCAGCAGCTTAGCGTCGACGGACCCCTACAATGAGCAGTTCTTC.

This clonotype was detected a few times. This sequence joins TRBV12-3 or TRBV12-4 and TRBJ2-2; D unclear. The V gene lost 5 bases and the J gene lost 6 bases, with 10 bases spanning the gap. The length of the CDR3 is 13 residues. CDR3 region: CASSPWTAGELFF. CDR3 in DNA: TGTGCCAGCAGTCCCTGGACGGCCGGGGAGCTGTTTTTT.

This clonotype was counted between two and nine times. V and J are TRBV4-1 and TRBJ1-2; D is unclear. This CDR3 is 13 amino acids long. Deletions cut 0 bases from V and 7 bases from J, with 9 bases between. CDR1 is MGHRA, CDR2 YSYEKL, per germline. CDR3 region: CASSQDGIAGYTF. CDR3 nucleotide sequence: TGCGCCAGCAGCCAAGACGGCATAGCTGGCTACACCTTC.

V usage is TRBV12-3 or TRBV12-4 and J usage is TRBJ1-6; D unclear. The CDR3 loop spans 9 amino acids. Trimming cost V 5 bases and J 13 bases, with 3 bases left between them. CDR3 protein: CASSPPLHF. The CDR3 DNA follows: TGTGCCAGCAGTCCCCCCCTCCACTTT.

The genes are TRBV4-3 and TRBJ2-5; 16 positions match TRBD2. The length of the CDR3 is 20 residues. Germline V gives CDR1 LGHNA, CDR2 YSLEER. V gave up 0 bases and J gave up 5 bases; unmatched junction bases: 12. Here the CDR3 DNA reads TGCGCCAGCAGCCAAGAGCCGGGGACTAGCGGGAGGGGGGTTACGGAGACCCAGTACTTC. This translates into CASSQEPGTSGRGVTETQYF.

This clonotype showed up just a few times. The chain employs TRBV30 and TRBJ1-2, with D possibly matching TRBD1 (6 bases). The CDR3 totals 16 residues. Germline V gene lookup returns CDR1 GTSNPN and CDR2 SVGIG (reference sequence). The V gene lost 2 bases and the J gene lost 8 bases, with 24 bases spanning the gap. CDR3 amino acids: CAWSPTYTGRREGYTF. CDR3 nucleotide sequence: TGTGCCTGGAGTCCAACGTACACAGGGAGAAGAGAGGGCTACACCTTC.

This clonotype was detected only a few times. The V gene is TRBV4-1, the J gene TRBJ1-1; D is undetermined. The germline gives CDR1 MGHRA, CDR2 YSYEKL. The CDR3 spans 13 residues. Trimming took 4 bases from V and 5 from J, leaving 11 bases between them. The CDR3 DNA follows: TGCGCCAGCAGCCCTACTACTGAGACTGAAGCTTTCTTT. Protein: CASSPTTETEAFF.

The V and J genes are TRBV6-6 and TRBJ2-3; D is perhaps TRBD2 (5 bases). Germline V CDR1 and CDR2: MNHNY, SVGAGI (reference sequence). V lost 7 bases and J 5 bases, leaving 19 bases between the germline ends. The CDR3 covers 15 residues. The CDR3 nucleotides are TGTGCCAGCATCAGTTTGAGGGTCCCCGGAGATACGCAGTATTTT. The encoded protein is CASISLRVPGDTQYF.